These 13 T cell receptor beta chains came from one sample sequenced in a study of shared clonotypes between healthy human individuals. The data were produced by immunoSEQ multiplex PCR, yet TCRdb's version contains in-frame clones alone and is incomplete. The repertoire holds roughly 770,000 clones, with 96% as singletons. Selected positively for CCR7 and CD45RO-negative, naive CD8 cells excluded terminally differentiated effector memory CD45RA+ cells. Sample: naive CD8+ T cells sorted from blood. These receptors came from a man aged 25-40 years in good health.

This chain uses TRBV6-1 with TRBJ2-7; the match to TRBD1 covers 9 bases. Germline V CDR1 and CDR2: MNHNS, SASEGT. This CDR3 has 18 amino acids. V was pared by 1 base and J by 0 bases, with 10 bases of the junction left unmatched. The DNA of the CDR3 is TGTGCCAGCAGTGAAGAGGGACAGGGCTGGCGGATCTCCTACGAGCAGTACTTC. This gives the protein CASSEEGQGWRISYEQYF.

The chain links TRBV11-2 to TRBJ2-3, with TRBD1 matching over 11 bases. This CDR3 has 16 residues. Per germline, CDR1 SGHAT and CDR2 FQNNGV. With V trimmed by 5 bases and J by 7 bases, 11 bases remained unmatched. The CDR3 bases are TGTGCCAGCAGCCCGGGACAGGGGGGATTCAGGTATACGCAGTATTTT. Translation gives CASSPGQGGFRYTQYF.

This chain joins TRBV6-5 and TRBJ1-4, with D hard to call. Per germline, CDR1 MNHEY and CDR2 SVGAGI. Deletions cut 4 bases from V and 0 bases from J, with 9 bases between. This CDR3 has 15 amino acids. The CDR3 region has the DNA TGTGCCAGCAGTTTCCAGGATGCAACTAATGAAAAACTGTTTTTT. This codes for CASSFQDATNEKLFF.

The count of this clone is one. V usage is TRBV5-5 and J usage is TRBJ2-5, with D perhaps TRBD2 (6 bases). Germline values: CDR1 SGHKS, CDR2 YYEKEE (reference sequence). There are 16 residues in the CDR3. Trimming took off 3 bases at V and 0 bases at J, with 15 bases between the two ends. CDR3 bases: TGTGCCAGCAGCTGGAGGGTAGTTGGGTACCAAGAGACCCAGTACTTC. Its protein is CASSWRVVGYQETQYF.

The chain links TRBV19 to TRBJ2-7; 9 nucleotides match TRBD1. The CDR3 loop spans 14 amino acids. Trimming at V came to 6 bases and at J to 3 bases, leaving 6 bases not matched to a gene. Germline CDR1 is LNHDA and CDR2 is SQIVND (reference sequence). In DNA, the CDR3 is TGTGCCAGTAGCCAGGGACAGGGACTCTACGAGCAGTACTTC. Residues: CASSQGQGLYEQYF.

This chain connects TRBV13 to TRBJ1-1, with D possibly being TRBD1 (6 bases). V dropped 1 base and J dropped 4 bases, with 19 bases sitting between them. CDR1 is PRHDT and CDR2 is FYEKMQ in the germline V gene (reference sequence). The CDR3 has 17 amino acids. The CDR3 DNA reads TGTGCCAGCAGCTTAGAGTGGACAGAAAAAGGGAGCACTGAAGCTTTCTTT. Its translation is CASSLEWTEKGSTEAFF.

As regards this clone: In the same sample, other DNA sequences code for this CDR3. V gene TRBV27 combines with J gene TRBJ2-7; 13 bases are shared with TRBD2. J was trimmed by 1 base and V by 4 bases; bases with no gene match: 1. Germline CDR1 MNHEY, CDR2 SMNVEV (reference sequence). The CDR3 runs to 15 residues. CDR3: CASSSGLAGSYEQYF. As DNA, the CDR3 is TGTGCCAGCAGTTCGGGACTAGCGGGGTCCTACGAGCAGTACTTC.

The V and J genes are TRBV6-1 and TRBJ2-1, with D possibly TRBD2 on 6 matching bases. Trimming removed 1 base from V and 0 bases from J, with 10 bases in between. The CDR3 has 16 amino acids. In germline, CDR1 is MNHNS, CDR2 SASEGT. DNA of the CDR3: TGTGCCAGCAGTGAAGGGGGAGGTTTCTCCTACAATGAGCAGTTCTTC. Translated: CASSEGGGFSYNEQFF.

This chain connects TRBV27 to TRBJ2-7; 9 bases map to TRBD1. V gave up 4 bases and J gave up 2 bases; unmatched junction bases: 9. Germline V gene sequence: CDR1 MNHEY, CDR2 SMNVEV (reference sequence). This CDR3 region has 16 residues. CDR3 bases: TGTGCCAGCAGTTCACGCCCCGGGACAGGGACCTACGAGCAGTACTTC. Encoded protein: CASSSRPGTGTYEQYF.

The V and J genes are TRBV28 and TRBJ1-2; maybe TRBD1 (5 bases). CDR3 length: 12 residues. Trimming cost V 6 bases and J 8 bases, with 13 bases left between them. The germline V gene encodes CDR1 MDHEN and CDR2 SYDVKM. This CDR3 reads CASRGRRWGYTF. CDR3 sequence (DNA): TGTGCCAGCAGGGGGCGGCGATGGGGCTACACCTTC.

The rearrangement joins TRBV10-3 to TRBJ2-5; D possibly corresponds to TRBD2 (5 bases). The CDR3 runs 16 residues. The V and J ends lost 3 bases and 4 bases respectively, with 18 bases between them. Germline CDR1 is ENHRY and CDR2 is SYGVKD. The CDR3 DNA reads as TGTGCCATCAGTGATGGTCGGCGGGCCTCAACAGAGACCCAGTACTTC. Its protein product is CAISDGRRASTETQYF.

This clone came up once. The chain couples TRBV2 to TRBJ2-7; possibly TRBD2 for D (6 bases). Germline assignment: CDR1 SNHLY and CDR2 FYNNEI. V was trimmed by 8 bases and J by 3 bases, leaving 11 bases between them. There are 12 residues in the CDR3. Here the CDR3 reads CASGRTNYEQYF. The CDR3, as DNA: TGTGCCAGCGGGCGGACTAACTACGAGCAGTACTTC.

V and J are TRBV7-9 and TRBJ2-7; D uncertain. V lost 5 bases to trimming and J lost 5 bases, with 13 bases between them. The CDR3 runs to 13 residues. CDR1 is SEHNR, CDR2 FQNEAQ, per germline (reference sequence). The CDR3 DNA reads TGTGCCAGCAGCCCAGGCCATTTAGACGAGCAGTACTTC. It is translated as CASSPGHLDEQYF.